Below, one TCR beta chain is given with its context. The CDR3 sequence is 15 residues long. CDR1 and CDR2 from the germline V gene are DFQATT and SNEGSKA (reference sequence). V was pared by 1 base and J by 5 bases, with 16 bases between. This specimen comes from a study of T cells in Graves' hyperthyroidism and ophthalmopathy. Study information: Peripheral blood sampling occurred at initial diagnosis, before any treatment.

RNA transcripts gave rise to amplified TCR beta CDR3 regions. A first-round RT-PCR of the TCR CDR3 used the HTBI primer set. TCRdb re-analysed the multiplex PCR reads in MiXCR, keeping a single row per CDR3 protein. The data hold approximately 360,000 distinct CDR3 sequences, with roughly 25% observed a single time. The authors deemed Graves' hyperthyroidism stable absent ophthalmopathy progression within 18 months. The sequence was obtained from a man aged 50-59 years with Graves' hyperthyroidism. The rearrangement uses TRBV20-1 and TRBJ2-3, with D perhaps TRBD2 (5 bases). Sequencing was performed on blood. CDR3 coding DNA: TGCAGTGCTAGAGCGGACGGGCCGGAGGAAGATACGCAGTATTTT. It yields the protein CSARADGPEEDTQYF.